This T cell receptor (beta chain) was identified during a study of T cell responses to AZD1222 COVID-19 vaccine. General study points: Spike-specific TCR breadth and depth went up after people got two AZD1222 doses. Donors were mostly white British, more females; clonal diversity possibly underestimated. It was only a handful of AZD1222 recipients who were seropositive at baseline.

In the case of this clone: What it recognizes is unknown.

This CDR3 is built from 13 residues. V lost 5 bases and J lost 6, with 11 bases in between. The V gene's germline CDR1 is SNHLY and CDR2 FYNNEI. Profiled with immunoSEQ multiplex PCR; TCRdb holds only in-frame clones, not every one. The table includes about 150,000 clones, about 89% detected once. The chain uses TRBV2 and TRBJ1-5; D possibly corresponds to TRBD1 (6 bases). Source: peripheral blood, taken on day 0 of AZD1222 vaccination. This receptor was identified in an adult in good health. The CDR3 sequence: CASSNRDRQPQHF. The CDR3, as DNA: TGTGCCAGCAGTAACAGGGATCGTCAGCCCCAGCATTTT.